The 21 T cell receptor beta chains given below trace back to one sample, sequenced in a study of OX40 agonist ivuxolimab in advanced cancers. Libraries were prepared through the immunoSEQ multiplex PCR assay. Entries here come from immuneACCESS through TCRdb and include only in-frame sequences with V and J called. Some clones fail to appear in such tables; in the studies checked, an unresolved V gene covers under half of the shortfall, and the cause of the remainder is unknown. The sample includes 45,000 to 75,000 clones, with 70% to 80% observed a single time. Of the sample, 1% to 1.5% falls within the top ten clones. Sequenced here: CD4+ or CD8+ T cells sorted from blood, sampled in a trial of the OX40 agonist ivuxolimab. The receptor set was obtained from an adult with an advanced solid tumor such as melanoma, head and neck, liver or kidney cancer.

The chain recombines TRBV2 with TRBJ1-2, with unresolved D. CDR1 and CDR2 from the germline V gene are SNHLY and FYNNEI. Trimming left V 8 bases short and J 0 bases short, with 7 bases between. The CDR3 covers 12 residues. The CDR3, as DNA: TGTGCCAGCTCAGGTTCTAACTATGGCTACACCTTC. Its protein product is CASSGSNYGYTF.

This chain links TRBV5-4 with TRBJ2-7; maybe TRBD2 (5 bases). From germline, CDR1 is SGHNT and CDR2 YYREEE (reference sequence). Trimming shortened V by 7 bases and J by 6 bases, and 17 bases separated the two germline ends. The CDR3 length is 13 residues. The CDR3 nucleotides read TGTGCCAGCTCCCTCGGAGGTTATCTCGAGCAGTACTTC. Protein product: CASSLGGYLEQYF.

The chain joins TRBV7-3 to TRBJ2-5; TRBD2 aligns across 11 bases. The CDR3 runs 15 residues. With V trimmed by 5 bases and J by 4 bases, 6 bases remained unmatched. Germline assignment: CDR1 SGHTA and CDR2 FQGTGA. CDR3 sequence: CASSPGLAAGETQYF. CDR3 bases: TGTGCCAGCAGCCCGGGACTAGCGGCGGGAGAGACCCAGTACTTC.

The chain combines TRBV18 with TRBJ2-1; possibly TRBD1 or TRBD2 for D (5 bases each). The V end was cut by 3 bases, the J end by 3 bases, with 6 bases between. The CDR3 runs 13 residues. The germline V gene has CDR1 KGHSH and CDR2 LQKENI. CDR3 in DNA: TGTGCCAGCTCACCGGGGGACTACAATGAGCAGTTCTTC. Translated, it gives CASSPGDYNEQFF.

This chain joins TRBV30 and TRBJ2-3, with D possibly matching TRBD1 (5 bases). The CDR3 runs to 13 residues. Germline lookup yields CDR1 GTSNPN and CDR2 SVGIG (reference sequence). The V end was cut by 3 bases, the J end by 3 bases, with 10 bases between. The CDR3 region is CAWSLRQTDTQYF. CDR3 nucleotides: TGTGCCTGGAGCCTTAGACAGACAGATACGCAGTATTTT.

The V gene is TRBV19, the J gene TRBJ2-2; D gene uncertain. The CDR3 is made up of 14 amino acids. V lost 5 bases and J 3 bases, leaving 10 bases between the germline ends. The V gene's germline CDR1 is LNHDA and CDR2 SQIVND (reference sequence). The DNA of the CDR3 is TGTGCCAGTAGTCAACTTTGGGACACCGGGGAGCTGTTTTTT. Encoded protein: CASSQLWDTGELFF.

This chain connects TRBV5-8 to TRBJ2-3; 8 bases align to TRBD2. Per germline, CDR1 SGHTS and CDR2 YDEGEE. The ends lost 0 bases at V and 1 base at J; junction bases unmatched: 4. This CDR3 comprises 16 residues. CDR3 nucleotide sequence: TGTGCCAGCAGCTTGGCCGTACTAGCGGGCACAGATACGCAGTATTTT. Amino acids: CASSLAVLAGTDTQYF.

J is TRBJ2-7 and V is TRBV5-1; D is perhaps TRBD1 (5 bases). Trimming took off 0 bases at V and 2 bases at J, with 12 bases between the two ends. CDR3 length: 15 residues. CDR1 is SGHRS, CDR2 YFSETQ, per germline. CDR3 coding DNA: TGCGCCAGCAGCTTGGAGTCAGGGTTCGCCTACGAGCAGTACTTC. This sequence encodes CASSLESGFAYEQYF.

V usage is TRBV7-6 and J usage is TRBJ2-5; D gene unclear. Trimming cost V 1 base and J 3 bases, with 3 bases left between them. The CDR3 spans 12 residues. Looked up from germline, CDR1 is SGHVS and CDR2 is FNYEAQ. This CDR3 reads CASSLVKETQYF. CDR3 nucleotides: TGTGCCAGCAGCTTAGTAAAAGAGACCCAGTACTTC.

The J gene is TRBJ2-1, the V gene TRBV5-1; a weak D match, TRBD2 (5 bases). This CDR3 has 16 amino acids. Germline-derived CDR1 and CDR2 are SGHRS and YFSETQ. V gave up 0 bases and J gave up 3 bases, with 13 bases separating them. The CDR3 protein is CASSLDEDFGYNEQFF. The CDR3 DNA sequence: TGCGCCAGCAGCTTGGATGAGGACTTCGGCTACAATGAGCAGTTCTTC.

V and J are TRBV5-1 and TRBJ2-3; D is unclear. The V end lost 0 bases, the J end lost 0 bases, and 5 bases lay between the germline ends. The germline gives CDR1 SGHRS, CDR2 YFSETQ. CDR3 length: 14 amino acids. This CDR3 reads CASSLDASTDTQYF. The CDR3 bases are TGCGCCAGCAGCTTGGACGCAAGCACAGATACGCAGTATTTT.

The chain uses TRBV11-3 and TRBJ2-3, with 14 bases matching TRBD2. The CDR3 sequence is 20 residues long. V lost 4 bases, J lost 0 bases, and 12 bases stayed unmatched. CDR1 and CDR2 from the germline V gene are SGHNT and YENEEA. The CDR3 region is CASSSRGLAGVLGSTDTQYF. The CDR3 DNA reads as TGTGCCAGCAGCTCTAGGGGACTAGCGGGAGTTCTTGGTAGCACAGATACGCAGTATTTT.

The rearrangement uses TRBV7-9 and TRBJ2-5; D call uncertain. Looked up from germline, CDR1 is SEHNR and CDR2 is FQNEAQ (reference sequence). This CDR3 is built from 15 residues. V lost 3 bases and J 1 base, leaving 12 bases between the germline ends. The CDR3 sequence: CASSLGEATQETQYF. The CDR3 DNA reads TGTGCCAGCAGCTTGGGCGAGGCTACCCAAGAGACCCAGTACTTC.

There are a few counts of this clone. The gene calls are TRBV7-9 and TRBJ1-2; D is perhaps TRBD1 (6 bases). Germline CDR1 reads SEHNR; CDR2 reads FQNEAQ (reference sequence). The CDR3 is 15 residues long. V lost 3 bases, J lost 4 bases, and 15 bases lay in between. Here the CDR3 DNA reads TGTGCCAGCAGCTTCGAACAGGGATTTAGCTATGGCTACACCTTC. Encoded protein: CASSFEQGFSYGYTF.

The chain has TRBV5-6 and TRBJ2-7; 8 bases fit TRBD1. Per germline, CDR1 SGHDT and CDR2 YYEEEE. There are 14 residues in the CDR3. Trimming at V came to 7 bases and at J to 3 bases, leaving 9 bases not matched to a gene. The CDR3 loop is CASPRRTGFYEQYF. The CDR3 nucleotides are TGTGCCAGCCCCCGCAGGACAGGGTTCTACGAGCAGTACTTC.

The chain joins TRBV10-3 to TRBJ1-2; TRBD1 matches 7 bases. Trimming at V came to 6 bases and at J to 8 bases, leaving 6 bases not matched to a gene. The germline V gene has CDR1 ENHRY and CDR2 SYGVKD. The CDR3 covers 12 residues. The CDR3 sequence is CAISSTGDGYTF. Written as DNA, the CDR3 is TGTGCCATCAGCTCCACAGGGGACGGCTACACCTTC.

This chain connects TRBV14 to TRBJ2-7; 9 bases map to TRBD1. Germline V gives CDR1 SGHDN, CDR2 FVKESK. CDR3 size: 20 residues. V lost 2 bases to trimming and J lost 5 bases; unmatched junction nucleotides: 22. The CDR3 reads CASSQLHYRGQGSLGDEQYF. The CDR3 nucleotides read TGTGCCAGCAGCCAACTCCACTACAGGGGGCAGGGGAGCCTCGGAGACGAGCAGTACTTC.

The rearrangement links TRBV7-8 to TRBJ2-1; D not certain. The CDR3 runs 15 residues. Trimming took 0 bases from V and 2 from J, leaving 8 bases between them. The germline CDR1 and CDR2 sequences are SGHVS and FQNEAQ. This chain's CDR3 is CASSLAGMTYNEQFF. The CDR3 nucleotides read TGTGCCAGCAGCTTAGCAGGGATGACCTACAATGAGCAGTTCTTC.

The chain is built from TRBV30 and TRBJ1-5, with a possible D match to TRBD1 (6 bases). V lost 0 bases and J 11 bases, leaving 14 bases between the germline ends. CDR1 GTSNPN and CDR2 SVGIG come from the germline V gene (reference sequence). CDR3 length: 13 amino acids. CDR3: CAWSVQGGGAQHF. In DNA form, the CDR3 reads TGTGCCTGGAGTGTACAAGGAGGGGGTGCCCAGCATTTT.

The rearrangement links TRBV5-4 to TRBJ1-6, with 9 positions matching TRBD1. Losses at the gene ends were 4 bases for V and 1 base for J; bases not matched to a gene: 6. The germline V gene has CDR1 SGHNT and CDR2 YYREEE (reference sequence). The CDR3 length is 17 residues. This chain's CDR3 is CASSPDRGISYNSPLHF. CDR3 in DNA: TGTGCCAGCAGCCCGGACAGGGGTATTTCCTATAATTCACCCCTCCACTTT.

This chain joins TRBV6-5 and TRBJ1-1, with 7 bases fitting TRBD1. The CDR3 is 12 residues long. Germline V gene sequence: CDR1 MNHEY, CDR2 SVGAGI. V gave up 4 bases and J gave up 5 bases; unmatched junction bases: 1. The CDR3 nucleotides are TGTGCCAGCAGTTCGACAGGGACTGAAGCTTTCTTT. This gives the protein CASSSTGTEAFF.